Only one count was recorded for the clone carrying this T cell receptor (beta chain). As yet, its antigen is unknown. The sample originates from a study of shared clonotypes between healthy human individuals. Study-wide results and limits: The study drew on few donors, limiting represented genetic and exposure-history diversity.

The CDR3 has 14 amino acids. CDR1 is MNHEY and CDR2 is SMNVEV in the germline V gene (reference sequence). Trimming removed 4 bases at V and 3 bases at J, with 13 bases between. The repertoire was sequenced with immunoSEQ multiplex PCR; TCRdb's copy has only in-frame clones and lacks some. There are some 2.3 million clones in the sample; 90% to 95% occur only once, and about 0.41% lies in the top ten. Healthy HIV-negative adults without recent acute infections or vaccinations served as donors. The specimen was naive CD4+ T cells from PBMCs. Subset defined: CD45RA+ positively selected. The rearrangement joins TRBV27 to TRBJ2-7, with D hard to call. This clonotype was sampled from a man aged 18 to 30 in good health. Some clones in this sample may be carry-over from other donors' samples. In DNA, the CDR3 is TGTGCCAGCAGTTATCGAGGAACCGACTACGAGCAGTACTTC. It specifies CASSYRGTDYEQYF.